These 14 T cell receptor beta chains share one sample of origin, sequenced in a study of blood T cell repertoires in COVID-19. Produced via immunoSEQ multiplex PCR; TCRdb's table is partial and in-frame only. The sample consists of about 230,000 clones, roughly 86% of them appearing once. The source material was PBMCs or T cells enriched from blood (not recorded which). Receptor source: a woman aged 25 to 45 with acute COVID-19.

The J gene is TRBJ1-5, the V gene TRBV2; no clear D. Germline V gives CDR1 SNHLY, CDR2 FYNNEI. V gave up 2 bases and J gave up 5 bases, with 10 bases separating them. The CDR3 has 14 amino acids. The CDR3 region has the DNA TGTGCCAGCAGTGAAAGCCCCCCGCATCAGCCCCAGCATTTT. Amino acids: CASSESPPHQPQHF.

Only one count was recorded for this clone. The chain joins TRBV7-8 to TRBJ2-7; 10 bases fit TRBD2. The junction had 3 bases not matched to a gene; V was cut back by 0 bases and J by 4 bases. This CDR3 spans 15 amino acids. The V gene's germline CDR1 is SGHVS and CDR2 FQNEAQ. CDR3 region: CASSLALAGVYEQYF. The CDR3 coding sequence is TGTGCCAGCAGCTTAGCTCTAGCGGGGGTATACGAGCAGTACTTC.

The gene calls are TRBV7-2 and TRBJ1-2, with a possible D match to TRBD1 (6 bases). V lost 2 bases and J 3 bases, leaving 7 bases between the germline ends. The CDR3 consists of 13 residues. Per the germline V gene, CDR1 is SGHTA and CDR2 is FQGNSA. CDR3 nucleotides: TGTGCCAGCAGCTTATACAGGGACTATGGCTACACCTTC. Translated: CASSLYRDYGYTF.

The chain combines TRBV19 with TRBJ1-3, with unresolved D. The length of the CDR3 is 15 residues. Germline loops: CDR1 LNHDA, CDR2 SQIVND (reference sequence). Trimming took off 3 bases at V and 1 base at J, with 10 bases between the two ends. CDR3 bases: TGTGCCAGTAGTATGGCGGGAGCGTCTGGAAACACCATATATTTT. It encodes CASSMAGASGNTIYF.

V is TRBV6-5 and J is TRBJ1-4; possible D gene TRBD1, 5 bases. The CDR3 runs to 15 residues. V was pared by 2 bases and J by 2 bases, with 9 bases between. The germline V gene has CDR1 MNHEY and CDR2 SVGAGI. The CDR3 protein is CASSYLGGTNEKLFF. Written as DNA, the CDR3 is TGTGCCAGCAGTTACCTCGGGGGGACTAATGAAAAACTGTTTTTT.

The chain uses TRBV7-2 and TRBJ2-3, with 9 bases matching TRBD1. The CDR3 extends over 14 amino acids. With V trimmed by 2 bases and J by 7 bases, 4 bases remained unmatched. Germline V gives CDR1 SGHTA, CDR2 FQGNSA. The CDR3 DNA is TGTGCCAGCAGCTTAAGGACAGGGGTCCATACGCAGTATTTT. Translation: CASSLRTGVHTQYF.

The rearrangement uses TRBV12-3 or TRBV12-4 and TRBJ1-1, with a weak D call TRBD1 (6 bases). The CDR3 length is 13 residues. V dropped 8 bases and J dropped 5 bases, with 15 bases sitting between them. The CDR3 DNA is TGTGCCAGCTCCAGGGGTTTTTCGACTGAAGCTTTCTTT. Its protein is CASSRGFSTEAFF.

V usage is TRBV29-1 and J usage is TRBJ2-7; 7 bases are a match to TRBD2. Germline values: CDR1 SQVTM, CDR2 ANQGSEA. CDR3 length: 14 amino acids. V was clipped by 0 bases and J by 0 bases; unmatched bases: 2. CDR3 region: CSVEEGGNSYEQYF. In DNA, the CDR3 is TGCAGCGTTGAAGAGGGGGGGAACTCCTACGAGCAGTACTTC.

The chain uses TRBV7-9 and TRBJ1-1, with D unclear. Germline loops: CDR1 SEHNR, CDR2 FQNEAQ (reference sequence). The CDR3 is made up of 12 amino acids. Trimming cost V 8 bases and J 1 base, with 8 bases left between them. CDR3 DNA sequence: TGTGCCAGCGCAGATCCGAACACTGAAGCTTTCTTT. It codes for CASADPNTEAFF.

The V call is TRBV4-1, the J call TRBJ2-2; TRBD1 aligns across 7 bases. V shed 2 bases, J shed 7 bases, and the junction held 16 bases outside the gene matches. This CDR3 contains 18 residues. Germline V gene lookup returns CDR1 MGHRA and CDR2 YSYEKL. CDR3 DNA sequence: TGCGCCAGCAGCCAAATTCCCCGGACAGGCCGGGACAGCGGGGAGCTGTTTTTT. This sequence encodes CASSQIPRTGRDSGELFF.

The V gene is TRBV5-1, the J gene TRBJ2-5, with D unresolved. Germline CDR1 reads SGHRS; CDR2 reads YFSETQ. V was shortened by 0 bases and J by 2 bases, with 11 bases between the two germline ends. CDR3 length: 15 residues. The CDR3, as DNA: TGCGCCAGCAGCTTGGATTTTGCTAGGCAAGAGACCCAGTACTTC. It codes for CASSLDFARQETQYF.

This chain connects TRBV19 to TRBJ2-7, with D uncertain. V lost 3 bases and J lost 1, with 10 bases in between. The length of the CDR3 is 14 residues. The germline CDR1 and CDR2 sequences are LNHDA and SQIVND (reference sequence). CDR3 nucleotides: TGTGCCAGTAGTATCGGCCAGGTTTCCTACGAGCAGTACTTC. Amino acids: CASSIGQVSYEQYF.

The genes are TRBV25-1 and TRBJ2-7; 8 bases line up with TRBD1. V shed 0 bases, J shed 2 bases, and the junction held 6 bases outside the gene matches. Germline assignment: CDR1 MGHDK and CDR2 SYGVNS. This CDR3 is 16 amino acids long. The CDR3 reads CASSEYKGTGTYEQYF. The CDR3 DNA follows: TGTGCCAGCAGTGAATATAAGGGGACAGGCACCTACGAGCAGTACTTC.

This clone was observed a handful of times. Other DNA sequences in the same sample also yield this CDR3. The V gene is TRBV10-3, the J gene TRBJ2-7; TRBD2 is a possible D gene (6 bases). The CDR3 spans 11 residues. CDR1 is ENHRY and CDR2 is SYGVKD in the germline V gene. Trimming shortened V by 5 bases and J by 4 bases, and 6 bases separated the two germline ends. CDR3 in amino acids: CAISSGYEQYF. The CDR3 coding sequence is TGTGCCATCAGTAGCGGGTACGAGCAGTACTTC.